A selection of T cell receptor beta chains follows, all from one sample in a study of blood T cell repertoires in COVID-19. Libraries were prepared by immunoSEQ multiplex PCR; TCRdb keeps only in-frame clonotypes and omits some of them. The sample holds about 480,000 clones; around 90% are singletons and the top ten take under 8.5%. What was sequenced was peripheral blood. The receptors derive from a woman in her fifties or sixties with COVID-19, enrolled during active disease. CDR3s include the opening cysteine and the closing phenylalanine or tryptophan. The D gene is left open where the match is weak. Some rows mark clone size as missing; the rest say once, few, many or name a class of expanded clone.

d_call,v_call,j_call,clone_size,cdr3_aa,cdr3_nt
-,TRBV30,TRBJ2-3,-,CAWSEQGPRTDTQYF,TGTGCCTGGAGCGAACAGGGACCCCGCACAGATACGCAGTATTTT
-,TRBV5-1,TRBJ1-2,-,CASSSVQGEDYGYTF,TGCGCCAGCAGCTCCGTACAGGGCGAGGACTATGGCTACACCTTC
-,TRBV4-1,TRBJ1-2,once,CASSHPGLSAGYGYTF,TGCGCCAGCAGCCACCCAGGACTCTCGGCTGGCTATGGCTACACCTTC
TRBD1,TRBV5-1,TRBJ2-7,-,CASSRDSEYEQYF,TGCGCCAGCAGTCGGGACAGCGAGTACGAGCAGTACTTC
-,TRBV5-1,TRBJ1-1,-,CASTSGGYGDTEAFF,TGCGCCAGCACCTCAGGAGGGTATGGGGACACTGAAGCTTTCTTT
-,TRBV2,TRBJ1-2,few,CASSESRQRLYGYTF,TGTGCCAGCAGTGAATCACGACAGCGTCTTTATGGCTACACCTTC
TRBD2,TRBV24-1,TRBJ2-1,-,CATSALSPGGSYNEQFF,TGTGCCACCAGTGCCCTGAGCCCGGGGGGATCTTACAATGAGCAGTTCTTC
-,TRBV6-5,TRBJ1-2,-,CASSLNRDGYTF,TGTGCCAGCTCCTTAAACAGGGATGGCTACACCTTC
-,TRBV13,TRBJ2-3,-,CATTGPVRDTQYF,TGTGCGACTACCGGCCCCGTGAGGGATACGCAGTATTTT
TRBD2,TRBV2,TRBJ2-3,-,CASSGKSGGPDTQYF,TGTGCCAGCAGTGGTAAGAGCGGGGGGCCAGATACGCAGTATTTT
TRBD1,TRBV19,TRBJ1-2,-,CASNRQGQPMQGGYTF,TGTGCCAGTAACCGCCAGGGACAGCCCATGCAGGGTGGCTACACCTTC
TRBD2,TRBV9,TRBJ2-3,-,CASSWTSGSTDTQYF,TGTGCCAGCAGCTGGACTAGCGGTAGCACAGATACGCAGTATTTT
-,TRBV12-3/TRBV12-4,TRBJ2-7,once,CASSDRKSYEQYF,TGTGCCAGCAGCGACAGGAAGTCCTACGAGCAGTACTTC
-,TRBV19,TRBJ1-5,once,CASSSPLNQPQHF,TGTGCCAGTTCGAGCCCACTGAATCAGCCCCAGCATTTT
TRBD2,TRBV7-9,TRBJ2-1,-,CASSQTSGLLNEQFF,TGTGCCAGCAGCCAGACTAGCGGTTTGCTCAATGAGCAGTTCTTC
TRBD1,TRBV6-6,TRBJ1-6,few,CASSYSTGEPLHF,TGTGCCAGCAGTTACTCAACAGGGGAGCCCCTCCACTTT
-,TRBV4-2,TRBJ1-2,-,CASSQVGTGPNYGYTF,TGTGCCAGCAGCCAAGTAGGTACAGGGCCTAACTATGGCTACACCTTC
-,TRBV5-1,TRBJ1-2,once,CASSYGGPGGNYGYTF,TGCGCCAGCAGCTACGGGGGACCGGGGGGTAACTATGGCTACACCTTC
-,TRBV6-5,TRBJ1-5,-,CASRAPGARQPQHF,TGTGCCAGCAGGGCGCCAGGGGCGCGTCAGCCCCAGCATTTT
TRBD1,TRBV28,TRBJ2-7,-,CASRFRGTDGEQYF,TGTGCCAGCAGGTTCAGGGGGACAGACGGCGAGCAGTACTTC
-,TRBV5-1,TRBJ2-7,once,CASSLAQGPYEQYF,TGCGCCAGCAGCTTGGCCCAGGGCCCCTACGAGCAGTACTTC
-,TRBV4-1,TRBJ2-2,-,CASSLTDGELFF,TGCGCCAGCAGCCTGACAGACGGGGAGCTGTTTTTT
-,TRBV6-1,TRBJ1-6,-,CASSDRAGINSPLHF,TGTGCCAGCAGTGATCGCGCAGGGATCAATTCACCCCTCCACTTT
-,TRBV10-3,TRBJ1-2,-,CAISESGGLNGYTF,TGTGCCATCAGTGAGTCGGGAGGTTTAAATGGCTACACCTTC
-,TRBV30,TRBJ2-4,-,CAWSVVALGDIQYF,TGTGCCTGGAGTGTAGTGGCTCTAGGGGACATTCAGTACTTC
TRBD1,TRBV5-6,TRBJ1-6,-,CASSGAGQGNSPLHF,TGTGCCAGCAGCGGGGCGGGACAGGGGAATTCACCCCTCCACTTT
-,TRBV14,TRBJ2-7,-,CASSTPSGYEQYF,TGTGCCAGCAGCACTCCTTCAGGATACGAGCAGTACTTC
-,TRBV13,TRBJ2-3,-,CASSHRVMQYF,TGTGCCAGCAGCCACAGGGTTATGCAGTATTTT
TRBD2,TRBV24-1,TRBJ2-2,-,CATSDLQGGFGITGELFF,TGTGCCACCAGTGATTTGCAGGGAGGGTTTGGAATAACCGGGGAGCTGTTTTTT
TRBD2,TRBV5-1,TRBJ2-1,-,CASSLLAGEGEQFF,TGCGCCAGCAGCTTACTAGCGGGGGAGGGTGAGCAGTTCTTC
TRBD1,TRBV2,TRBJ2-7,-,CASSPGQGLLYEQYF,TGTGCCAGCAGTCCGGGACAGGGGCTCCTCTACGAGCAGTACTTC
-,TRBV4-2,TRBJ2-3,-,CASSQDRRGPTDTQYF,TGTGCCAGCAGCCAAGATAGGAGGGGTCCCACAGATACGCAGTATTTT
TRBD2,TRBV10-3,TRBJ2-1,-,CAYRAGDGVNEQFF,TGTGCCTACCGAGCGGGGGATGGTGTGAATGAGCAGTTCTTC
-,TRBV3-1/TRBV3-2,TRBJ1-6,-,CASSQTQGYNSPLHF,TGTGCCAGCAGCCAAACACAGGGCTATAATTCACCCCTCCACTTT
TRBD1,TRBV30,TRBJ2-7,-,CACDRGTYEQYF,TGTGCCTGTGACAGGGGTACCTACGAGCAGTACTTC